This TCR beta chain was found in a study of blood T cell repertoires in COVID-19. TCRdb's table, derived via immunoSEQ multiplex PCR, lists solely in-frame clones and lacks some. The sample holds more than 200,000 clones; approximately 84% are singletons and the top ten take about 4.5%. V lost 11 bases and J lost 4; bases outside the gene matches: 10. CDR1 ENHRY and CDR2 SYGVKD come from the germline V gene. The CDR3 totals 16 residues. The chain employs TRBV10-3 and TRBJ2-2; 13 nucleotides match TRBD2. This clonotype was obtained from a middle-aged man with active or convalescent COVID-19. Sequenced material: peripheral blood. CDR3 amino acids: CAVKRTSGGFTGELFF. The CDR3 DNA reads TGTGCCGTCAAACGGACTAGCGGGGGTTTCACCGGGGAGCTGTTTTTT.